This T cell receptor beta chain appears in the sequencing data of a study of cytomegalovirus exposure and HLA in healthy donors. Study-level results: Per a prior analysis, the majority of TCR beta V segments were productive roughly 87% or roughly 30% of the time. High sensitivity and specificity were reportedly achieved when the classifier diagnosed cytomegalovirus status.

The CDR3 is made up of 15 amino acids. V shed 7 bases and J shed 7 bases, with 22 bases lying between them. Germline CDR1 reads MDHEN; CDR2 reads SYDVKM. The PCR was carried out with 60 Vbeta primers and 13 Jbeta primers. The method was immunoSEQ multiplex PCR; TCRdb's version includes in-frame clones alone and lacks a portion of them. The profile covers 100,000 to 120,000 clones, with about 73% appearing a single time and approximately 1.2% taken by the ten largest. This clone was seen just once. Its antigen remains unidentified. This chain uses TRBV28 with TRBJ1-1, with D maybe TRBD1 (5 bases). The origin of this receptor is a woman aged 25 to 39 in good health and CMV-seronegative. The sequencing sample was made of PBMCs. The CDR3 nucleotides are TGTGCCAGCACCGGGCCAGGGAACCTCCGCCGTGAAGCTTTCTTT. This encodes CASTGPGNLRREAFF.